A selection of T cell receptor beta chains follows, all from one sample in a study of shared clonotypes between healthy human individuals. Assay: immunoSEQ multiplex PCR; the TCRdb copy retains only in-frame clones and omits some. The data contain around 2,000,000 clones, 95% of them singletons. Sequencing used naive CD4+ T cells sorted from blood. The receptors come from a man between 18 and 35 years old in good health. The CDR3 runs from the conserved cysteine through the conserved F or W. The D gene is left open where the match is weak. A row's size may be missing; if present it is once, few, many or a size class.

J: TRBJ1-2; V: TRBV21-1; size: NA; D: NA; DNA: TGTGCCAGCAGCAAAGCCCTTGGGACAGCCTATGGCTACACCTTC; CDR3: CASSKALGTAYGYTF
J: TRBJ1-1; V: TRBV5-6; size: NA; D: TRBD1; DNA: TGTGCCAGCAGCAAAGACAGGGAGACTGAAGCTTTCTTT; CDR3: CASSKDRETEAFF
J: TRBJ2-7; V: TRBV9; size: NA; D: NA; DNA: TGTGCCAGCAGCGTAGACCCCCGCCCGAGCTCCTACGAGCAGTACTTC; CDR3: CASSVDPRPSSYEQYF
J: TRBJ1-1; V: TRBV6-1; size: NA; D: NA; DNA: TGTGCCAGCAGTGCTGGTTGGAACACTGAAGCTTTCTTT; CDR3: CASSAGWNTEAFF
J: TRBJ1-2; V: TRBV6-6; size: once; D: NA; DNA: TGTGCCAGCAGTTACTCGAGGTGGGCTAACTATGGCTACACCTTC; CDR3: CASSYSRWANYGYTF
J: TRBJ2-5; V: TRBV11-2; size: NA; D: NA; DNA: TGTGCCAGCAGCTTAGTGGGGGGAATACAAGAGACCCAGTACTTC; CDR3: CASSLVGGIQETQYF
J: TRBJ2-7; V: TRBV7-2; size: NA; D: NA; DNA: TGTGCCAGCAGCTCCCAAAGTACCTACGAGCAGTACTTC; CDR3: CASSSQSTYEQYF
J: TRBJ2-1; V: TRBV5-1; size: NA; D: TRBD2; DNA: TGCGCCAGCAGCACGGGACTAGCGGGAGGGCCCCACAATGAGCAGTTCTTC; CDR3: CASSTGLAGGPHNEQFF
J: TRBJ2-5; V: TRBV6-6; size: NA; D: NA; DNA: TGTGCCAGCAGCAGCCGGTGGGGCGGACAGCCGGAGACCCAGTACTTC; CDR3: CASSSRWGGQPETQYF
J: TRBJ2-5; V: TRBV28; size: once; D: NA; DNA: TGTGCCAGCAGTCGCCAGTCCCGTAGCCAGTACTTC; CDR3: CASSRQSRSQYF
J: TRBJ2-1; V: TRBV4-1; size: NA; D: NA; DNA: TGCGCCAGCAGACTCGACAGAGGGGCCAACAATGAGCAGTTCTTC; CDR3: CASRLDRGANNEQFF
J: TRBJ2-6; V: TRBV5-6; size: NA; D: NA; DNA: TGTGCCAGCAGCTATTATGCAGGGGACTCTGGGGCCAACGTCCTGACTTTC; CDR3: CASSYYAGDSGANVLTF
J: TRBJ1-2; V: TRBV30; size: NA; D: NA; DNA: TGTGCCTGGCATCGGTTTTACACACAGACTAACTATGGCTACACCTTC; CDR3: CAWHRFYTQTNYGYTF
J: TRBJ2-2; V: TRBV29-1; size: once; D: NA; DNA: TGCAGCGTTGGGTCCGCGAACACCGGGGAGCTGTTTTTT; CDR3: CSVGSANTGELFF
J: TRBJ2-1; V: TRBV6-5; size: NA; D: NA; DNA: TGTGCCAGCAGCAGGCTAGCTGTTTCCTACAATGAGCAGTTCTTC; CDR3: CASSRLAVSYNEQFF
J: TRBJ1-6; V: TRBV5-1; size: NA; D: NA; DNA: TGCGCCAGCAGCGGGGATCCCTATAATTCACCCCTCCACTTT; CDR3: CASSGDPYNSPLHF
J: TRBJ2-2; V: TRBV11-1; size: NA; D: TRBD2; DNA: TGTGCCAGCAGCTCGGGACTAGCGTACACCGGGGAGCTGTTTTTT; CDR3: CASSSGLAYTGELFF
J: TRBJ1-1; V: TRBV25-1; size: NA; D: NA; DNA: TGTGCCAGCAGTGAATATAGGGGAGAGGCGGAAGCTTTCTTT; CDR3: CASSEYRGEAEAFF
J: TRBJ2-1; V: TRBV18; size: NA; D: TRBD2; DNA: TGTGCCAGCTCACCCACAGTGACTAGCGGGGGAAGCTCCTACAATGAGCAGTTCTTC; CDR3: CASSPTVTSGGSSYNEQFF
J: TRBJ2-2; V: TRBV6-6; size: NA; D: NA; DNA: TGTGCCAGCAGTTATTTTGGATACCTCACCGGGGAGCTGTTTTTT; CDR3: CASSYFGYLTGELFF
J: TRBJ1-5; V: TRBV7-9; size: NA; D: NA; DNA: TGTGCCAGCAGCTTAGGGGTAGAGCCCCAGCATTTT; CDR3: CASSLGVEPQHF
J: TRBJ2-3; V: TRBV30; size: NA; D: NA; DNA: TGTGCCTGGAGAAGGCTAAGCACAGATACGCAGTATTTT; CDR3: CAWRRLSTDTQYF
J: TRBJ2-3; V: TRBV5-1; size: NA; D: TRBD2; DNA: TGCGCCAGCAGGGAGAGCGGGGGGAGCACAGATACGCAGTATTTT; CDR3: CASRESGGSTDTQYF
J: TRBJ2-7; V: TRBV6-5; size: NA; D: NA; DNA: TGTGCCAGCAGTTACCCCGGGACTTTGGGCGAGCAGTACTTC; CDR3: CASSYPGTLGEQYF
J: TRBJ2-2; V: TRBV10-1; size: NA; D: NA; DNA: TGCGCCAGCAGTGATAAGATTGTCCCCGGGGAGCTGTTTTTT; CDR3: CASSDKIVPGELFF
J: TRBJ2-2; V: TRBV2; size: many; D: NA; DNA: TGTGCCAGCAGGGCCGGGGAGCTGTTTTTT; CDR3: CASRAGELFF
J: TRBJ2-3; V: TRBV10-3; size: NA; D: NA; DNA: TGTGCCATCACGGGTTTAAGCACAGATACGCAGTATTTT; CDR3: CAITGLSTDTQYF
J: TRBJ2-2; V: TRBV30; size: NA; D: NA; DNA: TGTGCCTGCTCTTACGACAGGTCGGGCACCGGGGAGCTGTTTTTT; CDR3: CACSYDRSGTGELFF
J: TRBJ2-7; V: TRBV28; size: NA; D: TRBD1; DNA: TGTGCCAGCAGTTTAGCGCCGGGACAGGGGGCATACGAGCAGTACTTC; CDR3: CASSLAPGQGAYEQYF
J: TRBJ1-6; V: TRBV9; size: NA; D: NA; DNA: TGTGCCAGCAGCCTTAGCTATAATTCACCCCTCCACTTT; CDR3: CASSLSYNSPLHF
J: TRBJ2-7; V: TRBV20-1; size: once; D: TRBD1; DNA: TGCAGTGCTAGAGATACGGACAGGGAGTACTTC; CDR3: CSARDTDREYF
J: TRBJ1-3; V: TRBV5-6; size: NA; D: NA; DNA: TGTGCCAGCAGCCCAGGTACGGGTTCTGGAAACACCATATATTTT; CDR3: CASSPGTGSGNTIYF
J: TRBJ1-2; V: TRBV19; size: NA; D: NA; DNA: TGTGCCAGTCTAGACCGCGGGCACTATGGCTACACCTTC; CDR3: CASLDRGHYGYTF
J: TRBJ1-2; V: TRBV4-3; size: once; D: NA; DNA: TGCGCCAGCAGCCAAGCTGGGGTCAATGGCTACACCTTC; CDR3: CASSQAGVNGYTF
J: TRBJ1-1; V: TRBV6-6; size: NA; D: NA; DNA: TGTGCCAGCAGGTTAGGAGGGTCAAACACTGAAGCTTTCTTT; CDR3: CASRLGGSNTEAFF
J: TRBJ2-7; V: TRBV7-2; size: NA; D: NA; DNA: TGTGCCAGCAGCTTAGATAAAGGCGAGCAGTACTTC; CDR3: CASSLDKGEQYF
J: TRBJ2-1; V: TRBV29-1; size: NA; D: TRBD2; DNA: TGCAGTTGGGGGACTACCTTTTACAATGAGCAGTTCTTC; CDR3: CSWGTTFYNEQFF
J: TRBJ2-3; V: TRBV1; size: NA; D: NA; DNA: TGCACCAGGGGGGAGGAACGTTCGGGTACAGATACGCAGTATTTT; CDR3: CTRGEERSGTDTQYF
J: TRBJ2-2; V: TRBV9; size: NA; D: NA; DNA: TGTGCCAGCAGCGTAGATATACCACAGACTAACACCGGGGAGCTGTTTTTT; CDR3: CASSVDIPQTNTGELFF
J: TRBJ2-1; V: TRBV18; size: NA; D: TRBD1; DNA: TGTGCCAGCTCCCCGGGACAGGGAGATGTCAATGAGCAGTTCTTC; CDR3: CASSPGQGDVNEQFF
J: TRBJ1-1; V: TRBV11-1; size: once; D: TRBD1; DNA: TGTGCCAGCAGCACCAACAGGGGCACTAGTTATGGAGCTTTCTTT; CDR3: CASSTNRGTSYGAFF
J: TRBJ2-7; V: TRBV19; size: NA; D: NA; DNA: TGTGCCAGTAGCCACACTGGGGGTCACGAGCAGTACTTC; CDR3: CASSHTGGHEQYF